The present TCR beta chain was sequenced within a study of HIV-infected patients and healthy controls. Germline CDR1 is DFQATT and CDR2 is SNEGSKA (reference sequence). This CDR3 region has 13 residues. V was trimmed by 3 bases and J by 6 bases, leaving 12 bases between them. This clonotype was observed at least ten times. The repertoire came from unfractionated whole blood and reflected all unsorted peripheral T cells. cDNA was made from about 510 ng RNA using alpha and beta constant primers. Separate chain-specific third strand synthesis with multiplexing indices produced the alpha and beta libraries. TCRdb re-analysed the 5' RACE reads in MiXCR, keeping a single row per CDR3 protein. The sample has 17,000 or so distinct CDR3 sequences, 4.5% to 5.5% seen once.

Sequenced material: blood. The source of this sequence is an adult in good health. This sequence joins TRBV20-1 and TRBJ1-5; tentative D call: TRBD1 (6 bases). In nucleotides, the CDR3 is TGCAGTGCTAGGTCGCAGGGGACTCAGCCCCAGCATTTT. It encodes CSARSQGTQPQHF.